The sequence of this TCR beta chain was determined in a study of metastatic and nonmetastatic thyroid tumors (dated by TCRdb to the early 2020s). Context from the whole study: The researchers compared repertoires between peripheral blood samples and tumor or nodule tissue samples from patients with malignant or benign thyroid disease.

Study-wide conclusions, independent of this receptor: In both blood and tumor samples, TCR beta diversity was reported to be significantly higher in malignant tumors than in benign nodules.

V is cut by 5 bases and J by 6 bases, and the space between the germline ends is 7 bases. CDR1 MNHNS and CDR2 SASEGT are derived from the germline V gene. The CDR3, from cysteine to phenylalanine, totals 12 residues. Left in the record is the CDR3 DNA by itself, 36 bases read in frame from the first base. The method behind the library was PCR. Instrument on record: Illumina HiSeq 4000. The TCR beta-chain CDR3 region of each patient was profiled by high-throughput sequencing. Per the source publication's procedure: A classifier to discriminate distant-metastatic papillary thyroid cancer patients was built from CDR3 differences across clinicopathological groups. The Shannon index was used to measure repertoire diversity, and the Morisita-Horn index was used to measure how similar tumor and blood repertoires were. TCRdb redid the processing of the public reads, applying fastp at Q25 and MiXCR, and retained in-frame beta chains. The V and J calls reflect TCRdb's pipeline rather than the authors' work. In this sample the table shows 15,000 to 20,000 clones, about 32% of which occur a single time. The ten largest account for 7.3% of the sample.

This clone was counted only a few times. Its antigen is not yet known. One base away there is no much larger clone; base qualities are not given. No treatment had been received by any patient before thyroid surgery. Using T-cell receptor beta sequencing, the study looked back at clinical samples from patients collected from the early 2010s to the late 2010s. The receptor was isolated from a female donor with papillary thyroid cancer or a benign thyroid nodule (not recorded which). Some clones in this sample may be carry-over from other donors' samples. Sequenced sample: tumor tissue. Recombination joined TRBV6-1 with TRBJ2-2, with the D gene uncertain. The sequence in DNA is TGTGCCAGCAGTCTCAATTCCGGGGAGCTGTTTTTT. The resulting protein is CASSLNSGELFF.